This TCR beta chain was found in a study of T cell responses to AZD1222 COVID-19 vaccine. Notes on the study in general: CD4 TCRs associated with vaccination spanned spike, dominating at 160-218 and 743-854. The donor cohort was predominantly white British with a female majority, and clonal diversity may have been underestimated.

Germline V lookup: CDR1 LNHDA, CDR2 SQIVND (reference sequence). V shed 6 bases, J shed 6 bases, and the junction held 6 bases outside the gene matches. The CDR3 extends over 14 amino acids. A remark on this clone: No antigen is known for it.

Assay: immunoSEQ multiplex PCR; the TCRdb copy retains only in-frame clones and omits some. The sample yields 20,000 to 25,000 clones, about 86% seen once. J is TRBJ1-4 and V is TRBV19, with 8 nucleotides matching TRBD1. The TCR comes from an adult who received the AZD1222 COVID-19 vaccine. This specimen consisted of peripheral blood, obtained 28 days after the second AZD1222 dose. In DNA form, the CDR3 reads TGTGCCAGTAGAAGACAGGGGAGGGATGAAAAACTGTTTTTT. It is translated as CASRRQGRDEKLFF. The full variable domain, in which reference TRBV19 and TRBJ1-4 provide the parts outside the CDR3, is DGGITQSPKYLFRKEGQNVTLSCEQNLNHDAMYWYRQDPGQGLRLIYYSQIVNDFQKGDIAEGYSVSREKKESFPLTVTSAQKNPTAFYLCASRRQGRDEKLFFGSGTQLSVL.